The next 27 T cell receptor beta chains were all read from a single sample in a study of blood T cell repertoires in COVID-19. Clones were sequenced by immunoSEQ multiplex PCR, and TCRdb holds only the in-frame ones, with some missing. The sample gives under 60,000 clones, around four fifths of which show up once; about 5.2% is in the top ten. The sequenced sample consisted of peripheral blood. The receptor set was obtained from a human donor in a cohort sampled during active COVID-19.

CDR3 amino acids: CASSVGTSGNNNEQFF. CDR3 nucleotide sequence: TGTGCCAGCAGCGTAGGGACTAGCGGAAATAACAATGAGCAGTTCTTC. V gene TRBV9 combines with J gene TRBJ2-1; 10 bases are a match to TRBD2. The CDR3 consists of 16 residues. Unmatched junction bases numbered 5, after V lost 0 bases and J lost 5 bases. Germline values: CDR1 SGDLS, CDR2 YYNGEE.

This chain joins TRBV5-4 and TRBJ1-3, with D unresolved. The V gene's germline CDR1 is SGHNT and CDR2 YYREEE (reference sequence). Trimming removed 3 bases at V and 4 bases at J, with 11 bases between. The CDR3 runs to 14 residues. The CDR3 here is CASSSQVPGNTIYF. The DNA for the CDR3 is TGTGCCAGCAGCTCTCAGGTTCCCGGAAACACCATATATTTT.

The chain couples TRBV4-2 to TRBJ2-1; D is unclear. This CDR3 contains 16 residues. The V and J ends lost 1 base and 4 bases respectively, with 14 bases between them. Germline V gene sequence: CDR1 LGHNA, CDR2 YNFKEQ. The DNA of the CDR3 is TGTGCCAGCAGCCAAGCTTTTGGCAGTGAATACAATGAGCAGTTCTTC. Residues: CASSQAFGSEYNEQFF.

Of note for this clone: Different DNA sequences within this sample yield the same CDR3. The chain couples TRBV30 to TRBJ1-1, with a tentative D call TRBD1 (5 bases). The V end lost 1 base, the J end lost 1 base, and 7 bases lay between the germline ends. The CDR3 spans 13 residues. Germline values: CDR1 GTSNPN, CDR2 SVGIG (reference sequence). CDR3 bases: TGTGCCTGGAGTGGGCAGGGGAACACTGAAGCTTTCTTT. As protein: CAWSGQGNTEAFF. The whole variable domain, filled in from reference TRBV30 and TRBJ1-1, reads SQTIHQWPATLVQPVGSPLSLECTVEGTSNPNLYWYRQAAGRGLQLLFYSVGIGQISSEVPQNLSASRPQDRQFILSSKKLLLSDSGFYLCAWSGQGNTEAFFGQGTRLTVV.

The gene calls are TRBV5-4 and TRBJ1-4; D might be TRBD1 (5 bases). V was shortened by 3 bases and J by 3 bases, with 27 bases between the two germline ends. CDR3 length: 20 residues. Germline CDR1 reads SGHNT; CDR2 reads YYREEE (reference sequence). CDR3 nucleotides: TGTGCCAGCAGCTCAGATCCGGGACTGAAAATGGCTGCGGCTAATGAAAAACTGTTTTTT. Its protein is CASSSDPGLKMAAANEKLFF.

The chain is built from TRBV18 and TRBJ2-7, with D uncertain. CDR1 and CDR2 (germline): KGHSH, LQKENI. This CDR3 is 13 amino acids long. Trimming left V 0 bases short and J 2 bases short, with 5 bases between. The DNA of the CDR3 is TGTGCCAGCTCACCACCAACAGCCTACGAGCAGTACTTC. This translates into CASSPPTAYEQYF.

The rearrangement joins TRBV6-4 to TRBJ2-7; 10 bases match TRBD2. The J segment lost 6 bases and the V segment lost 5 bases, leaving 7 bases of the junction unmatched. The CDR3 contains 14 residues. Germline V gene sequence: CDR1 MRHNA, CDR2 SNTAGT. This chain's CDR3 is CASSSLAGAGEQYF. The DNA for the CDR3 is TGTGCCAGCAGTAGCCTAGCGGGGGCGGGCGAGCAGTACTTC.

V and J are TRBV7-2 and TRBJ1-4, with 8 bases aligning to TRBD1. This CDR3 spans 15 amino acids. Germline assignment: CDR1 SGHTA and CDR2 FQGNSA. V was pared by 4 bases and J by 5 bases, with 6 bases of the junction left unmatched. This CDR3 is CASSSSRGPNEKLFF. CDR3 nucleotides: TGTGCCAGCAGCTCCTCCAGGGGGCCCAATGAAAAACTGTTTTTT.

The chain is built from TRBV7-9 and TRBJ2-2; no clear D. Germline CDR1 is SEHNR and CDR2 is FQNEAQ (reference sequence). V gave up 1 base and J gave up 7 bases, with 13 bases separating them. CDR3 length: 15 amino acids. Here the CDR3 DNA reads TGTGCCAGCAGCTTAGTGTCTATCTTCGGCGGGGAGCTGTTTTTT. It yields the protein CASSLVSIFGGELFF.

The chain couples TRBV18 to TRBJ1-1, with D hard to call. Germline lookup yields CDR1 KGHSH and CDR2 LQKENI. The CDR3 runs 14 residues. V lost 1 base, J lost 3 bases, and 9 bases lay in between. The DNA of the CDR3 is TGTGCCAGCTCACCACGCCAGGTAGACACTGAAGCTTTCTTT. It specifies CASSPRQVDTEAFF.

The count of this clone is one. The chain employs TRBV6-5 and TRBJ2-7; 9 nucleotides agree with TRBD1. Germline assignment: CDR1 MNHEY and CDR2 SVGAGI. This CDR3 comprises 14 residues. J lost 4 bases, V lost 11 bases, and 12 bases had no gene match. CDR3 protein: CAALSDRGRYEQYF. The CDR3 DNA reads TGTGCCGCGCTTTCGGACAGGGGTAGATACGAGCAGTACTTC.

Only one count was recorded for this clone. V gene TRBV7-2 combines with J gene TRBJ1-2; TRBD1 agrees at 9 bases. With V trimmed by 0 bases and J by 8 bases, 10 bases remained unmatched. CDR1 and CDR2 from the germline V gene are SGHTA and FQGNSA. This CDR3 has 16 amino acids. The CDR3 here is CASSLARGDREKGYTF. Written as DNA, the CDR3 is TGTGCCAGCAGCTTAGCGCGAGGGGACAGGGAAAAAGGCTACACCTTC.

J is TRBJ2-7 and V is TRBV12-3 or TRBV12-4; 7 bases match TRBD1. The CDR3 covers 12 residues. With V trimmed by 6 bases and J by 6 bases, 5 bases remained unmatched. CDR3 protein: CASSPDRREQYF. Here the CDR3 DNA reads TGTGCCAGCAGCCCGGACAGGCGCGAGCAGTACTTC.

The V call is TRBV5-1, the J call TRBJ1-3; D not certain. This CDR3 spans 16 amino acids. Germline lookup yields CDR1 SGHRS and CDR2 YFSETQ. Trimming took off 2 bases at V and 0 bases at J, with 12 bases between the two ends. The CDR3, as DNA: TGCGCCAGCAGCTTCACGGGGAGTTTCTCTGGAAACACCATATATTTT. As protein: CASSFTGSFSGNTIYF.

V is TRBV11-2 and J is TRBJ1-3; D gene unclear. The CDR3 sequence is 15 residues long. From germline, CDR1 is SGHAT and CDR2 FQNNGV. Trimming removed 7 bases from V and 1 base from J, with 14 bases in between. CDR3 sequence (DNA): TGTGCCAGCATCCCATTCGAGCTATCTGGAAACACCATATATTTT. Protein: CASIPFELSGNTIYF.

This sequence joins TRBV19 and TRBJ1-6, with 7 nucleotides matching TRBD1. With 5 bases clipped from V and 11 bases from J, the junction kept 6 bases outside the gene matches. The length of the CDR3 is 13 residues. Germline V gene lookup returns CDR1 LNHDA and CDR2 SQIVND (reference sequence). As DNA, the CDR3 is TGTGCCAGTAGTCCTGGGACAGCAACACCCCTCCACTTT. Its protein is CASSPGTATPLHF.

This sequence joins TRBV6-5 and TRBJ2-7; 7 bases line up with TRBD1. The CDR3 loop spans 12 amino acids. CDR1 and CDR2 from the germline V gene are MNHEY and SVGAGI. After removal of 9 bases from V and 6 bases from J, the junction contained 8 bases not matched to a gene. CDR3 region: CASRDSLSEQYF. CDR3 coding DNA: TGTGCCAGTCGGGACAGCCTCTCCGAGCAGTACTTC.

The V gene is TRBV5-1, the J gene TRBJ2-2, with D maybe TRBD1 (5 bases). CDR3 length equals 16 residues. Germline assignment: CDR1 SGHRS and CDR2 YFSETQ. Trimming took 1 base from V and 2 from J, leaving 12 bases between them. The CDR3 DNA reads TGCGCCAGCAGCTTGCGCGCCCAGGGAAACACCGGGGAGCTGTTTTTT. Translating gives CASSLRAQGNTGELFF.

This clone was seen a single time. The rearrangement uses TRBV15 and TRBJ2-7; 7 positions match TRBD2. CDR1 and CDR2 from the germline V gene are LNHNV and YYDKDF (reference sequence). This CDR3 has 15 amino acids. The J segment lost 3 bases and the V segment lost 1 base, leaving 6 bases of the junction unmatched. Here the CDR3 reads CATSRGERGGYEQYF. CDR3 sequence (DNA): TGTGCCACCAGCAGAGGGGAGCGGGGCGGCTACGAGCAGTACTTC.

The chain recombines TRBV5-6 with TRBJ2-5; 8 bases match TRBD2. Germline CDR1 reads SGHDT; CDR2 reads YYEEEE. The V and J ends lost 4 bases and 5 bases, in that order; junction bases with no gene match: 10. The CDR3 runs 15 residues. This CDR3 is CASSPGLGLWETQYF. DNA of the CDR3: TGTGCCAGCAGCCCGGGACTAGGGTTATGGGAGACCCAGTACTTC. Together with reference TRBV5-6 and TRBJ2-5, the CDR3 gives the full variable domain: DAGVTQSPTHLIKTRGQQVTLRCSPKSGHDTVSWYQQALGQGPQFIFQYYEEEERQRGNFPDRFSGHQFPNYSSELNVNALLLGDSALYLCASSPGLGLWETQYFGPGTRLLVL.

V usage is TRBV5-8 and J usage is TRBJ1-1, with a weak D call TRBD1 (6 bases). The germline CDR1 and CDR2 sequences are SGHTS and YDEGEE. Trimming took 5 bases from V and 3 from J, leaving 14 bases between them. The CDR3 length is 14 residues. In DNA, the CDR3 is TGTGCCAGCAGTCCAGGGGTGGAGGACACTGAAGCTTTCTTT. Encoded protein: CASSPGVEDTEAFF.

CDR3 nucleotides: TGTGCCAGCAGTGCTCAGCTGGGACTAGCGGGGGGGCCAAGAGATACGCAGTATTTT. Amino acid sequence: CASSAQLGLAGGPRDTQYF. The chain joins TRBV6-1 to TRBJ2-3; 16 bases are shared with TRBD2. This CDR3 has 19 amino acids. Germline-derived CDR1 and CDR2 are MNHNS and SASEGT. The V and J ends lost 4 bases and 5 bases, in that order; junction bases with no gene match: 12.

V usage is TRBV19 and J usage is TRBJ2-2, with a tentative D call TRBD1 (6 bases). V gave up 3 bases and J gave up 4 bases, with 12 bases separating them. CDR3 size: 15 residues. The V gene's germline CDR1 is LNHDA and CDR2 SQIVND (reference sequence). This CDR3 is CASSMETGSTGELFF. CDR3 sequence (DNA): TGTGCCAGTAGTATGGAGACAGGATCCACCGGGGAGCTGTTTTTT.

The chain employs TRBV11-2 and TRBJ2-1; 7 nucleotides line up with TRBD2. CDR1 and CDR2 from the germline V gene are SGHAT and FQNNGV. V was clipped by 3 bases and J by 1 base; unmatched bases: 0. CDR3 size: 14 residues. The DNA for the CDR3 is TGTGCCAGCAGCTTGGGGGGGTCCTACAATGAGCAGTTCTTC. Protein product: CASSLGGSYNEQFF.

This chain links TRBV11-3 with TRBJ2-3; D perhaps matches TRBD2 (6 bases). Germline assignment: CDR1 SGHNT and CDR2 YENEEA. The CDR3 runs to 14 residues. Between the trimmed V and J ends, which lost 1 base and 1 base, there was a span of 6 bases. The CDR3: CASSLGRGTDTQYF. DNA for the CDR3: TGTGCCAGCAGCTTAGGGAGGGGCACAGATACGCAGTATTTT.

The CDR3 nucleotides are TGTGCCAGCAGCCCAACAACAGGGATCAATCAGCCCCAGCATTTT. Translating it yields CASSPTTGINQPQHF. The chain links TRBV5-5 to TRBJ1-5, with a weak D call TRBD1 (6 bases). This CDR3 region has 15 residues. CDR1 is SGHKS, CDR2 YYEKEE, per germline (reference sequence). The germline V and J ends were trimmed by 4 bases and 3 bases, with 14 bases remaining between them. Full variable domain (outside the CDR3, taken from reference TRBV5-5 and TRBJ1-5): DAGVTQSPTHLIKTRGQQVTLRCSPISGHKSVSWYQQVLGQGPQFIFQYYEKEERGRGNFPDRFSARQFPNYSSELNVNALLLGDSALYLCASSPTTGINQPQHFGDGTRLSIL.

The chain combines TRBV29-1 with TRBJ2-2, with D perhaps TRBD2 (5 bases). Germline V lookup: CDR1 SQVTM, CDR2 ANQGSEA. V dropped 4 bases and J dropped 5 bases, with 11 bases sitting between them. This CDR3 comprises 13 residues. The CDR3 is CSVAVGVTGELFF. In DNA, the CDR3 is TGCAGCGTTGCGGTCGGGGTGACCGGGGAGCTGTTTTTT.